One and the same sample provided the 29 T cell receptor beta chains below, sequenced in a study of blood T cell repertoires in COVID-19. Method: immunoSEQ multiplex PCR; TCRdb's copy keeps in-frame clones and lacks some. The sample lists fewer than 300,000 clones, roughly 80% occurring once. The source material was peripheral blood. The receptors here all came from a woman aged 65 to 85 with active or convalescent COVID-19.

The rearrangement uses TRBV5-1 and TRBJ1-6; 8 nucleotides match TRBD1. This CDR3 contains 15 residues. Trimming took 4 bases from V and 7 from J; bases not matched to a gene: 7. Germline V CDR1 and CDR2: SGHRS, YFSETQ. The CDR3, as DNA: TGCGCCAGCAGCCAGACAGGGGCTGGCAATTCACCCCTCCACTTT. This sequence encodes CASSQTGAGNSPLHF.

The V and J genes are TRBV30 and TRBJ1-3; 10 bases are shared with TRBD1. The CDR3 is made up of 17 amino acids. Germline loops: CDR1 GTSNPN, CDR2 SVGIG (reference sequence). The ends lost 3 bases at V and 0 bases at J; junction bases unmatched: 8. The CDR3 nucleotides read TGTGCCTGGAGGCCGGGGACAGGGGTCCCCTCTGGAAACACCATATATTTT. Translated, it gives CAWRPGTGVPSGNTIYF.

This clone turned up a few times. J is TRBJ1-3 and V is TRBV7-9; a weak D match, TRBD1 (6 bases). The CDR3 is 16 amino acids. Germline lookup yields CDR1 SEHNR and CDR2 FQNEAQ (reference sequence). The ends were cut back, 4 bases at V and 1 base at J, with 14 bases in the middle. CDR3 coding DNA: TGTGCCAGCAGCTGGGGGCCCGTAGCTTCTGGAAACACCATATATTTT. Protein product: CASSWGPVASGNTIYF.

The genes are TRBV5-4 and TRBJ2-5, with D perhaps matching TRBD1 (6 bases). This CDR3 has 14 amino acids. Trimming cost V 1 base and J 2 bases, with 9 bases left between them. CDR1 and CDR2 (germline): SGHNT, YYREEE (reference sequence). CDR3 in amino acids: CASSLRQGQETQYF. In DNA form, the CDR3 reads TGTGCCAGCAGCTTGCGCCAGGGGCAAGAGACCCAGTACTTC.

The chain uses TRBV18 and TRBJ1-5; TRBD1 might be the D (6 bases). The CDR3 is 14 residues long. Trimming pared 6 bases from V and 0 bases from J, leaving 9 bases between. Germline loops: CDR1 KGHSH, CDR2 LQKENI. The CDR3 loop reads CASSRQDSNQPQHF. CDR3 nucleotide sequence: TGTGCCAGCTCTCGACAGGATAGCAATCAGCCCCAGCATTTT.

This clone was observed a handful of times. CDR3 region: CASSQDLASPPGGYTF. CDR3 DNA sequence: TGTGCCAGCAGCCAAGATCTGGCATCTCCTCCGGGGGGCTACACCTTC. The chain links TRBV4-2 to TRBJ1-2; unclear D gene. CDR1 is LGHNA, CDR2 YNFKEQ, per germline. CDR3 length equals 16 residues. Between the trimmed V and J ends, which lost 0 bases and 8 bases, there was a span of 19 bases.

The genes are TRBV7-3 and TRBJ2-3; TRBD1 is a possible D gene (7 bases). The V end was cut by 4 bases, the J end by 1 base, with 12 bases between. The CDR3 covers 15 residues. Germline V gives CDR1 SGHTA, CDR2 FQGTGA. The CDR3 nucleotides read TGTGCCAGCAGCTCCAGGGGGGTGGGCACAGATACGCAGTATTTT. Translated: CASSSRGVGTDTQYF.

The rearrangement links TRBV19 to TRBJ1-1, with D maybe TRBD1 (5 bases). The CDR3 has 14 amino acids. Trimming stripped 1 base from V and 1 base from J, with 7 bases between. In germline, CDR1 is LNHDA, CDR2 SQIVND (reference sequence). CDR3 sequence reads: CASSIGGGNTEAFF. CDR3 nucleotides: TGTGCCAGTAGTATAGGGGGGGGGAACACTGAAGCTTTCTTT.

This chain joins TRBV24-1 and TRBJ1-2, with D perhaps TRBD1 (5 bases). Per germline, CDR1 KGHDR and CDR2 SFDVKD. The V end lost 4 bases, the J end lost 6 bases, and 11 bases lay between the germline ends. This CDR3 has 13 amino acids. Here the CDR3 reads CATSETWGDGYTF. As DNA, the CDR3 is TGTGCCACCAGTGAGACGTGGGGCGATGGCTACACCTTC.

The chain joins TRBV19 to TRBJ1-5; D remains ambiguous. The CDR3 is made up of 12 amino acids. The germline CDR1 and CDR2 sequences are LNHDA and SQIVND (reference sequence). Trimming took off 8 bases at V and 5 bases at J, with 10 bases between the two ends. The CDR3 reads CASRGGDQPQHF. The CDR3 nucleotides are TGTGCCAGTCGGGGTGGCGATCAGCCCCAGCATTTT.

In this sample, this clone turned up a few times. V is TRBV28 and J is TRBJ2-5; weak D call: TRBD2 (5 bases). The CDR3 runs 11 residues. Trimming pared 10 bases from V and 5 bases from J, leaving 11 bases between. Germline CDR1 MDHEN, CDR2 SYDVKM. The CDR3 loop reads CATWRRETQYF. DNA for the CDR3: TGTGCCACCTGGAGGAGGGAGACCCAGTACTTC.

The chain couples TRBV7-6 to TRBJ2-7; 10 nucleotides line up with TRBD2. With 5 bases clipped from V and 0 bases from J, the junction kept 10 bases outside the gene matches. The CDR3 spans 17 residues. CDR1 SGHVS and CDR2 FNYEAQ come from the germline V gene. The CDR3 DNA sequence: TGTGCCAGCAGCGACCGGACTAGCGGCTTCAGCTCCTACGAGCAGTACTTC. Amino acid sequence: CASSDRTSGFSSYEQYF. Complete variable domain (other parts from reference TRBV7-6 and TRBJ2-7): GAGVSQSPRYKVTKRGQDVALRCDPISGHVSLYWYRQALGQGPEFLTYFNYEAQQDKSGLPNDRFSAERPEGSISTLTIQRTEQRDSAMYRCASSDRTSGFSSYEQYFGPGTRLTVT.

V usage is TRBV6-6 and J usage is TRBJ2-7, with TRBD2 matching over 7 bases. J lost 4 bases, V lost 7 bases, and 10 bases had no gene match. The germline V gene has CDR1 MNHNY and CDR2 SVGAGI (reference sequence). The CDR3 spans 14 residues. CDR3 DNA sequence: TGTGCCAGCAAAGATCAGCGGGGAACGTACGAGCAGTACTTC. Protein sequence: CASKDQRGTYEQYF.

This clone occurred once. The chain uses TRBV10-3 and TRBJ1-5; perhaps TRBD1 as D (5 bases). The ends were cut back, 2 bases at V and 7 bases at J, with 9 bases in the middle. CDR3 length: 13 residues. Germline V gives CDR1 ENHRY, CDR2 SYGVKD. CDR3 sequence (DNA): TGTGCCATCAGTGAGGGGGCAGGGCAGCCCCAGCATTTT. It yields the protein CAISEGAGQPQHF.

With respect to this clone: This sample also contains other DNA sequences that code for the same CDR3. The rearrangement links TRBV12-3 or TRBV12-4 to TRBJ1-2; D is possibly TRBD1 (5 bases). The length of the CDR3 is 13 residues. The V and J ends lost 6 bases and 5 bases respectively, with 13 bases between them. In DNA, the CDR3 is TGTGCCAGCAGCCTCGCAGGGCTATATGGCTACACCTTC. This codes for CASSLAGLYGYTF.

This clone is a singleton in its sample. The CDR3 DNA reads as TGTGCCAGCAGCCACCGGGACAGCCTCACGCCCCAGCATTTT. It encodes CASSHRDSLTPQHF. The chain uses TRBV7-2 and TRBJ1-5; TRBD1 matches at 7 bases. This CDR3 is built from 14 residues. Germline V gene data show CDR1 as SGHTA and CDR2 as FQGNSA. The J segment lost 9 bases and the V segment lost 5 bases, leaving 10 bases of the junction unmatched.

The V gene is TRBV4-3, the J gene TRBJ2-5; TRBD1 is a possible D gene (5 bases). The germline V and J ends were trimmed by 1 base and 4 bases, with 16 bases remaining between them. Per germline, CDR1 LGHNA and CDR2 YSLEER. The CDR3 loop spans 16 amino acids. CDR3 protein: CASSQAIQAAAETQYF. The CDR3 nucleotides are TGCGCCAGCAGCCAAGCAATACAGGCGGCAGCAGAGACCCAGTACTTC.

This chain connects TRBV2 to TRBJ2-5; D is perhaps TRBD1 (5 bases). Germline V gives CDR1 SNHLY, CDR2 FYNNEI. Trimming took off 8 bases at V and 2 bases at J, with 9 bases between the two ends. The CDR3 runs 12 residues. CDR3 loop: CASPDSQETQYF. Here the CDR3 DNA reads TGTGCCAGCCCCGACAGTCAAGAGACCCAGTACTTC.

The rearrangement uses TRBV11-2 and TRBJ1-2; D may be TRBD1 (5 bases). The CDR3 runs to 15 residues. V dropped 5 bases and J dropped 2 bases, with 15 bases sitting between them. Germline values: CDR1 SGHAT, CDR2 FQNNGV. The CDR3 reads CASSRSGGSNYGYTF. CDR3 coding DNA: TGTGCCAGCAGCCGGTCGGGGGGTAGCAACTATGGCTACACCTTC.

This clone was picked up one time. The rearrangement links TRBV6-5 to TRBJ2-1; 8 positions agree with TRBD1. Germline V gene data show CDR1 as MNHEY and CDR2 as SVGAGI. CDR3 size: 15 residues. V gave up 4 bases and J gave up 7 bases; unmatched junction bases: 9. This CDR3 is CASSSRQGWINEQFF. DNA for the CDR3: TGTGCCAGCAGTTCAAGACAGGGGTGGATAAATGAGCAGTTCTTC.

This rearrangement joins TRBV28 to TRBJ2-7; weak D call: TRBD1 (5 bases). Between the trimmed V and J ends, which lost 6 bases and 3 bases, there was a span of 9 bases. CDR1 is MDHEN and CDR2 is SYDVKM in the germline V gene. The CDR3 has 12 residues. CDR3 protein: CASRGVYYEQYF. The CDR3 DNA is TGTGCCAGCAGAGGGGTGTACTACGAGCAGTACTTC.

The CDR3 sequence is CASSLRGGRSEAFF. In DNA, the CDR3 is TGCGCCAGCAGCTTACGCGGGGGAAGAAGTGAAGCTTTCTTT. The chain links TRBV5-1 to TRBJ1-1; weak D call: TRBD1 (5 bases). The CDR3 runs to 14 residues. V lost 2 bases and J 7 bases, leaving 15 bases between the germline ends. Germline loops: CDR1 SGHRS, CDR2 YFSETQ. Variable domain in full (rest from reference TRBV5-1 and TRBJ1-1): KAGVTQTPRYLIKTRGQQVTLSCSPISGHRSVSWYQQTPGQGLQFLFEYFSETQRNKGNFPGRFSGRQFSNSRSEMNVSTLELGDSALYLCASSLRGGRSEAFFGQGTRLTVV.

The chain employs TRBV30 and TRBJ1-1; a possible D gene is TRBD1 (5 bases). CDR1 GTSNPN and CDR2 SVGIG come from the germline V gene (reference sequence). The CDR3 loop spans 13 amino acids. Trimming left V 3 bases short and J 1 base short, with 9 bases between. The CDR3: CAWSKGQNTEAFF. DNA of the CDR3: TGTGCCTGGAGCAAGGGGCAGAACACTGAAGCTTTCTTT.

The chain recombines TRBV3-1 (or the pseudogene TRBV3-2) with TRBJ2-1; D perhaps matches TRBD2 (6 bases). CDR3 length: 15 amino acids. Per the germline V gene, CDR1 is LGHDT and CDR2 is YNNKEL (reference sequence). V was clipped by 5 bases and J by 4 bases, with 15 bases between them. The DNA of the CDR3 is TGTGCCAGCAGCGTACCGGGACTGGAGTACAATGAGCAGTTCTTC. Residues: CASSVPGLEYNEQFF.

This clone was observed once. The chain links TRBV6-5 to TRBJ2-2, with a weak D call TRBD1 (5 bases). The CDR3 length is 14 residues. The germline V and J ends were trimmed by 8 bases and 1 base, with 11 bases remaining between them. Looked up from germline, CDR1 is MNHEY and CDR2 is SVGAGI. CDR3 coding DNA: TGTGCCAGCCGGAGACAGTGGAACACCGGGGAGCTGTTTTTT. It encodes CASRRQWNTGELFF.

The gene calls are TRBV4-2 and TRBJ1-2; perhaps TRBD1 as D (5 bases). This CDR3 comprises 15 residues. Trimming stripped 1 base from V and 0 bases from J, with 9 bases between. Germline CDR1 is LGHNA and CDR2 is YNFKEQ. The CDR3 DNA reads TGTGCCAGCAGCCAAGTGGCAGGGACTAACTATGGCTACACCTTC. This translates into CASSQVAGTNYGYTF.

J is TRBJ2-5 and V is TRBV10-3, with 8 bases fitting TRBD1. CDR1 and CDR2 from the germline V gene are ENHRY and SYGVKD. With 6 bases clipped from V and 2 bases from J, the junction kept 5 bases outside the gene matches. The CDR3 covers 14 residues. The CDR3 sequence: CAIRGTGVQETQYF. In nucleotides, the CDR3 is TGTGCCATCAGGGGGACAGGCGTTCAAGAGACCCAGTACTTC.

This clone has a handful of counts. The chain uses TRBV4-1 and TRBJ1-5, with D possibly TRBD1 on 5 matching bases. V lost 0 bases, J lost 6 bases, and 15 bases lay in between. The V gene's germline CDR1 is MGHRA and CDR2 YSYEKL. The CDR3 has 16 residues. The CDR3 loop reads CASSQERGGVGQPQHF. DNA for the CDR3: TGCGCCAGCAGCCAAGAAAGAGGAGGGGTGGGTCAGCCCCAGCATTTT.

This clone was detected only a few times. The rearrangement links TRBV7-6 to TRBJ1-1, with D maybe TRBD1 (6 bases). Trimming removed 1 base from V and 4 bases from J, with 16 bases in between. CDR1 is SGHVS, CDR2 FNYEAQ, per germline. The CDR3 has 16 residues. The CDR3: CASSLEARGLGTEAFF. The CDR3 nucleotides read TGTGCCAGCAGCTTAGAGGCCAGGGGATTGGGCACTGAAGCTTTCTTT.